A single sample is the source of the 9 T cell receptor beta chains below, sequenced in a study of kidney transplant recipient with SARS-CoV-2 infection. TCRdb fed the reads into MiXCR, producing one record per CDR3 protein. The sample carries 250,000 or so distinct CDR3 sequences, about 30% recorded once. The starting material was a blood sample, obtained at baseline and on day 111 from a kidney transplant recipient. All receptors derive from a young adult male patient who had COVID-19 and was a kidney transplant recipient. These T cells may partly come from the graft donor.

About this clonotype: A read error may explain this, as a much larger clone is one base away. The chain carries TRBV6-6 and TRBJ1-1; a possible D gene is TRBD1 (5 bases). The CDR3 is made up of 15 amino acids. Per the germline V gene, CDR1 is MNHNY and CDR2 is SVGAGI (reference sequence). Here the CDR3 DNA reads TGTGCCAGCAGTCCCGGGACGGGAATGAACACTGAAGCTTTATTT. This codes for CASSPGTGMNTEALF.

For this clonotype: The germline gene is not matched at one end of the junction; a read error may be the cause. The chain couples TRBV6-1 to TRBJ1-2, with D unclear. The CDR3 extends over 17 amino acids. Germline CDR1 reads MNHNS; CDR2 reads SASEGT. The CDR3 nucleotides read TGTGCCAGCAGTGGGAGCTTGGAATGTAGAAAGACCTATGGCTACATCTTC. This translates into CASSGSLECRKTYGYIF.

On this clonotype itself: This clone may be a read error of a much larger clone one base away. V and J are TRBV7-2 and TRBJ2-1; a weak D match, TRBD1 (6 bases). The germline gives CDR1 SGHTA, CDR2 FQGNSA. The CDR3 has 12 residues. DNA for the CDR3: TGTGCCAGCAGCAACAGGGACAATGAGCAGCTCTTC. Translation gives CASSNRDNEQLF. Full variable domain (outside the CDR3, taken from reference TRBV7-2 and TRBJ2-1): GAGVSQSPSNKVTEKGKDVELRCDPISGHTALYWYRQSLGQGLEFLIYFQGNSAPDKSGLPSDRFSAERTGGSVSTLTIQRTQQEDSAVYLCASSNRDNEQLFGPGTRLTVL.

At least ten counts were recorded for this clonotype. The CDR3 nucleotides are TGTGCCAGCAGCTCCGGACAGGGAAATGAGCAGTTCTTC. Translating gives CASSSGQGNEQFF. This chain joins TRBV7-9 and TRBJ2-1; 8 bases are shared with TRBD1. V was pared by 4 bases and J by 7 bases, with 3 bases of the junction left unmatched. The CDR3 loop spans 13 amino acids. CDR1 and CDR2 (germline): SEHNR, FQNEAQ (reference sequence).

This clonotype was seen only a few times. A clone one base away is much larger, so this may be a read error. The DNA of the CDR3 is TGTGCCAGCAGCAGTAGTTGGGTCGTTAGAAAGACCTATGGCCACACCTTC. It yields the protein CASSSSWVVRKTYGHTF. The chain combines TRBV16 with TRBJ1-2; D gene unclear. The germline gives CDR1 KGHSY, CDR2 FQNENV. The length of the CDR3 is 17 residues.

The V and J genes are TRBV24-1 and TRBJ1-2; D not certain. The CDR3 runs 17 residues. V shed 6 bases and J shed 4 bases, with 23 bases lying between them. The germline V gene encodes CDR1 KGHDR and CDR2 SFDVKD. The CDR3 region has the DNA TGTGCCACCAGTTCATGCACTAGTACCAGAAAGACCTATGGCTACACCTTC. Residues: CATSSCTSTRKTYGYTF.

This clonotype was picked up many times. This rearrangement joins TRBV6-6 to TRBJ1-5; D is unclear. The CDR3 spans 15 residues. The V end lost 0 bases, the J end lost 3 bases, and 9 bases lay between the germline ends. The germline gives CDR1 MNHNY, CDR2 SVGAGI (reference sequence). Here the CDR3 reads CASSYSSQANQPQHF. In nucleotides, the CDR3 is TGTGCCAGCAGTTACTCTTCCCAGGCCAATCAGCCCCAGCATTTT.

Ten or more counts support this clonotype. The chain couples TRBV20-1 to TRBJ1-2; the D gene is possibly TRBD1 (5 bases). Germline CDR1 reads DFQATT; CDR2 reads SNEGSKA (reference sequence). The length of the CDR3 is 12 residues. V was trimmed by 8 bases and J by 8 bases, leaving 18 bases between them. For the CDR3, the DNA is TGCAGTCCCCGGGGACCGGGGCAAGGCTACACCTTC. Translated, it gives CSPRGPGQGYTF.

This clonotype has a count of ten or more. The rearrangement links TRBV7-8 to TRBJ2-5, with D unclear. The DNA end is a closer match to TRBJ2-7, so the J assignment may be wrong. The CDR3 has 13 residues. Germline-derived CDR1 and CDR2 are SGHVS and FQNEAQ. CDR3 bases: TGTGCCAGCAGCTCTCGGGCCAAGGGCGAGCAGTACTTC. Its protein product is CASSSRAKGEQYF.